This is a list of T cell receptor beta chains from one sample in a study of molecular identifiers for immune sequencing clone quantification. In TCRdb, the PCR reads were re-called with MiXCR into one record per CDR3 protein. Counted here are about 300,000 distinct CDR3 sequences, 20% to 25% occurring once; the ten biggest clones make up 0.81%. The sample was naive CD8+ T cells from blood, with Jurkat cell RNA spiked in. The receptors stem from a human donor in good health. Some libraries in this study had Jurkat cell RNA spiked in. Each CDR3 is given with its conserved first and last residue. D genes are given only for firm matches. Not all rows give a size; the values are once, few, many and, for expanded clones, a class.

v_call	j_call	clone_size	d_call	cdr3_nt	cdr3_aa
TRBV28	TRBJ2-5	many	.	TGTGCCAGCAGTTTATTCGGGAGCCAAGAGACCCAGTACTTC	CASSLFGSQETQYF
TRBV12-3/TRBV12-4	TRBJ2-2	many	.	TGTGCCAGCAGTTTATCCGGTTTTGGCACCGGGGAGCTGTTTTTT	CASSLSGFGTGELFF
TRBV13	TRBJ2-6	few	.	TGTGCCAGCAGCCCGCCTGCCTCTGGGGCCAACGTCCTGACTTTC	CASSPPASGANVLTF
TRBV5-3	TRBJ1-2	few	TRBD1	TGTGCCAGCGGCCTCGGACAGGAAACGGGCTATGGCTACACCTTC	CASGLGQETGYGYTF
TRBV6-5	TRBJ1-1	many	.	TGTGCCAGCAGACTCATCGAGGGGACTGAAGCTTTCTTT	CASRLIEGTEAFF
TRBV6-1	TRBJ1-4	many	.	TGTGCCAGCAGTGAAGTTACAGGCCCGAGGGTTTTT	CASSEVTGPRVF
TRBV24-1	TRBJ1-5	.	TRBD1	TGTGCCACCAGTGATGGACAGGGAGGATCTAGCAATCAGCCCCAGCATTTT	CATSDGQGGSSNQPQHF
TRBV27	TRBJ2-1	.	.	TGTGCCAGCAGTTTAGCGTGGGGGAATTACAATGAGCAGTTCTTC	CASSLAWGNYNEQFF
TRBV27	TRBJ1-5	many	.	TGTGCCAGCAGTTTCGGCAGGTCTCAGCCCCAGCATTTT	CASSFGRSQPQHF
TRBV5-4	TRBJ1-2	.	.	TGTGCCAGCGGCTTGGGGGAGAGAACCTACTATGGCTACACCTTC	CASGLGERTYYGYTF
TRBV20-1	TRBJ2-7	many	.	TGCAGTGCTAGAGATACCGACCCGACTTACGAGCAGTACTTC	CSARDTDPTYEQYF
TRBV4-1	TRBJ2-7	.	TRBD1	TGCGCCAGCGCTCGGGACAGGATGAATGAGCAGTACTTC	CASARDRMNEQYF
TRBV5-5	TRBJ2-1	few	TRBD1	TGTGCCAGCAGCTTACTCGCCGGGACAGAGTACGACAATGAGCAGTTCTTC	CASSLLAGTEYDNEQFF
TRBV7-8	TRBJ2-7	many	.	TGTGCGTCAGGGGGAGGCGAGGGCTCCTACGAGCAGTACTTC	CASGGGEGSYEQYF
TRBV6-2/TRBV6-3	TRBJ2-2	few	.	TGTGCCAGCAGTTATTGGAGCGGGGAGCTGTTTTTT	CASSYWSGELFF
TRBV6-6	TRBJ2-5	many	.	TGTGCCAGCAGCCCTGGGAGGCAAGAGACCCAGTACTTC	CASSPGRQETQYF
TRBV7-9	TRBJ2-2	many	TRBD2	TGTGCCAGCAGCAACCGGGGGGGCACCGGGGAGCTGTTTTTT	CASSNRGGTGELFF
TRBV6-6	TRBJ2-1	many	.	TGTGCCAGCAGTGTCTCTGGACAGCCGAGTTACAATGAGCAGTTCTTC	CASSVSGQPSYNEQFF
TRBV3-1	TRBJ2-1	.	TRBD2	TGTGCCAGCAGCCAAGATGGGGGGGTATGGAATGAGCAGTTCTTC	CASSQDGGVWNEQFF
TRBV6-5	TRBJ1-1	many	.	TGTGCCAGCAGTCAGGACACCATGAACACTGAAGCTTTCTTT	CASSQDTMNTEAFF
TRBV10-1	TRBJ2-3	.	TRBD2	TGCGCCAGCAAAGCGGGGGGGCCTTTTACGCAGTATTTT	CASKAGGPFTQYF
TRBV4-3	TRBJ1-1	many	.	TGCGCCAGCAGCCCCGAAGGGGGACCTGAAGCTTTCTTT	CASSPEGGPEAFF
TRBV7-2	TRBJ1-1	many	TRBD1	TGTGCCAGCAGCTTAGTACAGGGGGCCACTGAAGCTTTCTTT	CASSLVQGATEAFF
TRBV10-2	TRBJ1-1	many	TRBD1	TGCGCCAGCAGTGAGTGGGCGGGACAGATTGAAGCTTTCTTT	CASSEWAGQIEAFF
TRBV28	TRBJ2-7	.	.	TGTGCCAGCGGGCCGGCCTACGAGCAGTACTTC	CASGPAYEQYF
TRBV25-1	TRBJ1-1	.	TRBD1	TGTGCCACGACAGGGGGCTGGGATGAAGCTTTCTTT	CATTGGWDEAFF
TRBV13	TRBJ1-1	many	.	TGTGCCAGCAGCTTAAACGATAACACTGAAGCTTTCTTT	CASSLNDNTEAFF
TRBV4-3	TRBJ2-2	few	TRBD1	TGCGCCAGCAGCCAAGAGTTCCGGACAGGGGGAAAGAACACCGGGGAGCTGTTTTTT	CASSQEFRTGGKNTGELFF
TRBV27	TRBJ2-3	.	TRBD2	TGTGCCAGCACCCATGGTAGCGGGGGAGATACGCAGTATTTT	CASTHGSGGDTQYF
TRBV29-1	TRBJ2-7	.	TRBD2	TGCAGCGTGGCACTAGCGGGAAACACCTACGAGCAGTACTTC	CSVALAGNTYEQYF
TRBV20-1	TRBJ2-7	few	.	TGCAGTGCCTCCTTTGTGGGCTACGAGCAGTACTTC	CSASFVGYEQYF
TRBV11-2	TRBJ2-3	many	.	TGTGCCAGCAGCCCCCTATCGGGCAGCGATACGCAGTATTTT	CASSPLSGSDTQYF
TRBV2	TRBJ2-7	many	.	TGTGCCAGCAGTGAGTTCACTCGAGTTTACGAGCAGTACTTC	CASSEFTRVYEQYF
TRBV21-1	TRBJ2-3	.	.	TGTGCCAGCGGCAAAGAAGAACGGGGGGGGTTTGTATCAGATACGCAGTATTTT	CASGKEERGGFVSDTQYF
TRBV12-3/TRBV12-4	TRBJ2-1	many	.	TGTGCCAGCAGTTTTGGGCGCGGTTCGTCCCACAATGAGCAGTTCTTC	CASSFGRGSSHNEQFF
TRBV4-3	TRBJ2-6	.	.	TGCGCCAGCAGCCAAGATAGGGGCTCTGGGGCCAACGTCCTGACTTTC	CASSQDRGSGANVLTF
TRBV3-1	TRBJ2-7	many	TRBD2	TGTGCCAGCAGCCAAGTCCAGGAGGGAGGGGAGCAGTACTTC	CASSQVQEGGEQYF
TRBV7-9	TRBJ2-5	many	TRBD2	TGTGCCAGCAGCCCGACTAGCGGGGTTGCGGAGACCCAGTACTTC	CASSPTSGVAETQYF
TRBV20-1	TRBJ2-3	.	TRBD2	TGCAGTGCTATTTGGACTAGCGGGGGGGCCTTTTCAGATACGCAGTATTTT	CSAIWTSGGAFSDTQYF
TRBV20-1	TRBJ1-5	many	.	TGCAGTGCTAGAGCCCCGGGCAATCAGCCCCAGCATTTT	CSARAPGNQPQHF
TRBV4-3	TRBJ2-3	few	.	TGCGCCAGCAGCCAAGGGACAAGCACAACAGATACGCAGTATTTT	CASSQGTSTTDTQYF
TRBV27	TRBJ2-6	.	.	TGTGCCAGCAGTTTAGTAGGGCCCGACTCTGGGGCCAACGTCCTGACTTTC	CASSLVGPDSGANVLTF